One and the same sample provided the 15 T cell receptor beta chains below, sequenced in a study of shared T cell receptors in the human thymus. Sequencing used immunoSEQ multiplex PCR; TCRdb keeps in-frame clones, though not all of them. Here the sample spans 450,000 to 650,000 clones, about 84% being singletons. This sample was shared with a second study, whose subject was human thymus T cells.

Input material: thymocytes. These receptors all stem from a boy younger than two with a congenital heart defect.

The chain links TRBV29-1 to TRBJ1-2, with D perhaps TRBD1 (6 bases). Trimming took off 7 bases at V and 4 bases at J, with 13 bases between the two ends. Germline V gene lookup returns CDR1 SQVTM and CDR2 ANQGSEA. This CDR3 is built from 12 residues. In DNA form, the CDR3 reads TGCAGCGCCTGGGACAACCTCTATGGCTACACCTTC. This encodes CSAWDNLYGYTF.

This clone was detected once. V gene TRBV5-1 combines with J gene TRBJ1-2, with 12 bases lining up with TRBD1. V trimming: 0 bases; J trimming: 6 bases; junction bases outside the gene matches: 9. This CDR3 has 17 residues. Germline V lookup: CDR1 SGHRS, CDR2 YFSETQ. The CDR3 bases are TGCGCCAGCAGCTTGGATAGGGACAGGGGGCTTCTGGATGGCTACACCTTC. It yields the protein CASSLDRDRGLLDGYTF.

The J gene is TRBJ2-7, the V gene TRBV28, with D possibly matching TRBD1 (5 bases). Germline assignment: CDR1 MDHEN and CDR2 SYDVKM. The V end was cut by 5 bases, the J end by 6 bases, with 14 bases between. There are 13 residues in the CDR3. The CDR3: CASSRPGHREQYF. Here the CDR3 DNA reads TGTGCCAGCAGTCGCCCCGGACACCGCGAGCAGTACTTC.

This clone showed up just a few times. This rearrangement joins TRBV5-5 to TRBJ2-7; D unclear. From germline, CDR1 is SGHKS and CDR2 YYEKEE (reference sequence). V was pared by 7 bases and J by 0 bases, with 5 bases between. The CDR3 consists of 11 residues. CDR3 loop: CASPYSYEQYF. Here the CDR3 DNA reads TGTGCCAGCCCCTACTCCTACGAGCAGTACTTC. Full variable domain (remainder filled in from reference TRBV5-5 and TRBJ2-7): DAGVTQSPTHLIKTRGQQVTLRCSPISGHKSVSWYQQVLGQGPQFIFQYYEKEERGRGNFPDRFSARQFPNYSSELNVNALLLGDSALYLCASPYSYEQYFGPGTRLTVT.

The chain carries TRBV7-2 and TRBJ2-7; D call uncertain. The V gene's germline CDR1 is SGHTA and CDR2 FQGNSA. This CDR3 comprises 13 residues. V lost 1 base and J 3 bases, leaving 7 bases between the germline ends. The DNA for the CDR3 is TGTGCCAGCAGCTTAGGACTTATCTACGAGCAGTACTTC. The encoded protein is CASSLGLIYEQYF.

CDR3 residues: CAWSDTSGSSYEQYF. The CDR3 DNA follows: TGTGCCTGGAGTGACACTAGCGGTAGCTCCTACGAGCAGTACTTC. The chain joins TRBV30 to TRBJ2-7; 8 bases match TRBD2. The CDR3 spans 15 residues. J gave up 0 bases and V 1 base, and 5 bases lay outside the gene matches. The germline gives CDR1 GTSNPN, CDR2 SVGIG (reference sequence).

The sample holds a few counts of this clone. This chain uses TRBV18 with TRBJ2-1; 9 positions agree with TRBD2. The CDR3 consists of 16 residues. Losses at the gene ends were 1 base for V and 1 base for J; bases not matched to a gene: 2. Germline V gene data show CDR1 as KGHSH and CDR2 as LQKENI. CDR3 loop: CASSPLLAGSYNEQFF. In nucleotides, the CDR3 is TGTGCCAGCTCACCACTTCTAGCGGGATCCTACAATGAGCAGTTCTTC. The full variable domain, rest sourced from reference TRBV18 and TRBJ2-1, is NAGVMQNPRHLVRRRGQEARLRCSPMKGHSHVYWYRQLPEEGLKFMVYLQKENIIDESGMPKERFSAEFPKEGPSILRIQQVVRGDSAAYFCASSPLLAGSYNEQFFGPGTRLTVL.

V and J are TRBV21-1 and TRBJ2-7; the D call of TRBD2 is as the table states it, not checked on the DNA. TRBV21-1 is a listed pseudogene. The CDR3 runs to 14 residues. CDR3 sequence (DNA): TGTGCCAGGGCCGGGGGGGGAGGGGAGAACGAGCAGTACTTC. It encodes CARAGGGGENEQYF.

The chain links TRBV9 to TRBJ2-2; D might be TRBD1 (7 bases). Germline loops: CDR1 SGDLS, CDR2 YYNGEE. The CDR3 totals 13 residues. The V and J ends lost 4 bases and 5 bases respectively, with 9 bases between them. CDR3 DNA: TGTGCCAGCAGCCCAGGGGGGACCGGGGAGCTGTTTTTT. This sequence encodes CASSPGGTGELFF.

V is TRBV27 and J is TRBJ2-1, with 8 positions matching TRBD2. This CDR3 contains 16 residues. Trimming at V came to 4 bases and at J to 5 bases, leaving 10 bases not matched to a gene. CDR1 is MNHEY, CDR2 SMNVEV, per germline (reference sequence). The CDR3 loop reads CASSSFPGLGDNEQFF. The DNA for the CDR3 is TGTGCCAGCAGTTCCTTTCCGGGACTAGGAGACAATGAGCAGTTCTTC.

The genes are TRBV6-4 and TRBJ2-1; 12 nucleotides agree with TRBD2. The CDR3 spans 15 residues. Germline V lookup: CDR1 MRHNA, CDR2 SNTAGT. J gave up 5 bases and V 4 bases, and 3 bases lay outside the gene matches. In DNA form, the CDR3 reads TGTGCCAGCAGTGTTCTAGCGGGAGGGGACAATGAGCAGTTCTTC. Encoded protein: CASSVLAGGDNEQFF.

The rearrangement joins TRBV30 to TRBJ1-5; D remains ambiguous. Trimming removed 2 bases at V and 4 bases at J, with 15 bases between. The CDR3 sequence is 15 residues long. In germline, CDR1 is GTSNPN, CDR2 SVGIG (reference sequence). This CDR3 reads CAWSLSKPPNQPQHF. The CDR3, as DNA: TGTGCCTGGAGTCTATCCAAGCCCCCGAATCAGCCCCAGCATTTT.

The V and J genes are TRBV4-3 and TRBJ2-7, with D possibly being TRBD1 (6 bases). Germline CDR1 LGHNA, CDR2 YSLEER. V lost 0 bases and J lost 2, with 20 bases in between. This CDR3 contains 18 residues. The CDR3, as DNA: TGCGCCAGCAGCCAAGATGGGGCCTCAGGGACAACCACCTACGAGCAGTACTTC. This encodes CASSQDGASGTTTYEQYF.

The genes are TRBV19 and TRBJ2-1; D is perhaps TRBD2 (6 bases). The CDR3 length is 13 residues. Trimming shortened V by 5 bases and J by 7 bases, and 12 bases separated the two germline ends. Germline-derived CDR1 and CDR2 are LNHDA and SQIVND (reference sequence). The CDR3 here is CASSASSDNEQFF. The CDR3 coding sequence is TGTGCCAGTAGTGCGTCTAGCGATAATGAGCAGTTCTTC.

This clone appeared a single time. The CDR3 is CASSLGSVPYEQYF. As DNA, the CDR3 is TGTGCCAGCAGCTTAGGGTCAGTTCCCTACGAGCAGTACTTC. J is TRBJ2-7 and V is TRBV11-2; D is ambiguous. V was pared by 1 base and J by 2 bases, with 9 bases between. Germline CDR1 is SGHAT and CDR2 is FQNNGV. This CDR3 spans 14 amino acids.